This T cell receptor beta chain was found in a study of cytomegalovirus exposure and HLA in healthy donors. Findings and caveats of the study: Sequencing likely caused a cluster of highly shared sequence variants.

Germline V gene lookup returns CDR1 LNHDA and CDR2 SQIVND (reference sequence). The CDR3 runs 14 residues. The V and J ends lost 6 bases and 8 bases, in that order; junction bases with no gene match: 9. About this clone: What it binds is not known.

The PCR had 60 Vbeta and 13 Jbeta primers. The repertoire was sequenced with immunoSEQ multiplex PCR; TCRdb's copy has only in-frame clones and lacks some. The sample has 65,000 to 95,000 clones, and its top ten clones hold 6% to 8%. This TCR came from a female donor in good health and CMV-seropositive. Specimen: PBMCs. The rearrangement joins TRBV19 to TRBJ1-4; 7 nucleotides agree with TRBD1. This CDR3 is CASRDDRDWEKLFF. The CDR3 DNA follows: TGTGCCAGTAGGGATGACAGGGATTGGGAAAAACTGTTTTTT.